The present entry profiles one T cell receptor (beta chain) with its context. Its antigen is currently unknown. One end of the junction is discordant with germline, which a read error may explain. Libraries were prepared by immunoSEQ multiplex PCR; TCRdb keeps only in-frame clonotypes and omits some of them. The sample lists around 110,000 clones; about 94% were seen once. These data originate in a study of siplizumab effects on memory and regulatory T cells. General study results and limits: Major contributors to the alloresponse seemed to be naive T cells, which also appeared more diverse than memory cells.

The CDR3 is 14 amino acids. Germline V gives CDR1 SSHAT, CDR2 FNYEAQ (reference sequence). The chain joins TRBV7-7 to TRBJ2-3; 8 bases are shared with TRBD1. Sample: non-Treg CD4+ T cells sorted from blood. The source of this sequence is a human donor in good health. This chain's CDR3 is CASSWGQGTDTQYF. The CDR3 nucleotides read TGTGCTAGCAGCTGGGGACAGGGCACAGATACGCAGTATTTT.